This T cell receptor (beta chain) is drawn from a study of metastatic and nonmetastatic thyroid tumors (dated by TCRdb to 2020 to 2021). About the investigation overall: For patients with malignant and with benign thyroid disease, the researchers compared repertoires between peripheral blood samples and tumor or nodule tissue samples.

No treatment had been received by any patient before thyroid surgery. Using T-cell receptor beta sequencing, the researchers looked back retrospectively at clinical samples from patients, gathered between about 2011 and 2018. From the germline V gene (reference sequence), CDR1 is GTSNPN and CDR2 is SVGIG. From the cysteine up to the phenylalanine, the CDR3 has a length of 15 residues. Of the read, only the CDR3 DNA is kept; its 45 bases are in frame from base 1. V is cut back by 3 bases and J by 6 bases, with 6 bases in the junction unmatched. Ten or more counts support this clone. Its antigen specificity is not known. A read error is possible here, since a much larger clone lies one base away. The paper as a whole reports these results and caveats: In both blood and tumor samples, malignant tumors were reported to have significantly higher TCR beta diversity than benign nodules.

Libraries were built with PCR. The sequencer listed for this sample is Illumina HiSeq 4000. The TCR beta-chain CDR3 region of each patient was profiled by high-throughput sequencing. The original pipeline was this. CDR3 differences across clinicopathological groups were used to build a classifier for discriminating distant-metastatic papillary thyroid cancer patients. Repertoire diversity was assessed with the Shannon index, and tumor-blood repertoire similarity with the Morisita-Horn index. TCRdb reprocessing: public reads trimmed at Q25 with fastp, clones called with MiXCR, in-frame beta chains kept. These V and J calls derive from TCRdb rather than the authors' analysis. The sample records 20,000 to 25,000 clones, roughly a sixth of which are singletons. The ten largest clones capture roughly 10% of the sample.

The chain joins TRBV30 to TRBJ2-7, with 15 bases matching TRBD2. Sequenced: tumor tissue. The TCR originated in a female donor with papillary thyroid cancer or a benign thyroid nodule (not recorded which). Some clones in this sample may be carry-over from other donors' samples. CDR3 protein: CAWRPAGLAGGEQYF. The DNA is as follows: TGTGCCTGGAGACCCGCGGGACTAGCGGGAGGCGAGCAGTACTTC.